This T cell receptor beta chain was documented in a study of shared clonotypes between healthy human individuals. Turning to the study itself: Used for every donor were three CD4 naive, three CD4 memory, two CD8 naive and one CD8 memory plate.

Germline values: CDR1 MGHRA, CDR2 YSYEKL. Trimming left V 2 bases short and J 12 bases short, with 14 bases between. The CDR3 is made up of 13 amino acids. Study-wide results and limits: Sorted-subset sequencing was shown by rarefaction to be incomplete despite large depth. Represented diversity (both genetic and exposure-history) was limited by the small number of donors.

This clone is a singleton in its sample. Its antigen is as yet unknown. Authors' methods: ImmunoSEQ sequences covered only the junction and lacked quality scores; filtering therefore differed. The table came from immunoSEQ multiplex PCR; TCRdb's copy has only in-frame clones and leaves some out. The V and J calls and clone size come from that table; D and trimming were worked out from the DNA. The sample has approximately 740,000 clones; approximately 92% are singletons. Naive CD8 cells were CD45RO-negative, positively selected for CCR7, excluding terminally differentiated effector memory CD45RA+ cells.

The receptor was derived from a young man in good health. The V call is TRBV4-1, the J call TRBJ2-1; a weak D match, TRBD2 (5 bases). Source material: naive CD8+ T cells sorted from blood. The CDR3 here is CASSQLQRLGQFF. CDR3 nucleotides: TGCGCCAGCAGCCAATTACAGCGGTTGGGGCAGTTCTTC.